This entry lists 26 T cell receptor beta chains sequenced from one sample in a study of tumor-infiltrating lymphocytes in primary liver carcinoma. Unsorted whole blood yielded the blood RNA, and germline DNA was also extracted. The investigators made TCR beta cDNA from around 530 ng total RNA, using a constant-region primer. Libraries covering TCR beta were generated through three nested multiplex PCR rounds (using a slightly modified ARM-PCR). A C-beta reverse primer was combined with TRBV1-TRBV30 forward primers in the first two PCR rounds, and each round had roughly 11 cycles. TCRdb independently ran MiXCR on the multiplex PCR reads; one entry per CDR3 protein. The sample carries about 310,000 distinct CDR3 sequences, approximately 65% recorded once. The sample taken for sequencing was peripheral blood. These receptors were collected from a man aged 40-55 years with primary liver carcinoma and hepatitis B virus infection.

In the case of this clonotype: A junction end diverges from the germline sequence, so it may reflect a read error. This chain uses TRBV2 with TRBJ2-2, with D tentatively TRBD2 (6 bases). Germline V gene lookup returns CDR1 SNHLY and CDR2 FYNNEI. This CDR3 spans 14 amino acids. The CDR3 loop reads CASWRDRNTGELFF. The CDR3 DNA reads TGCGCCAGCTGGCGGGATAGGAACACCGGGGAGCTGTTTTTT.

Concerning this clonotype itself: Its ends do not fully match the called genes, so a read error is possible. V and J are TRBV29-1 and TRBJ1-1; maybe TRBD1 (5 bases). The CDR3 runs 15 residues. Germline assignment: CDR1 SQVTM and CDR2 ANQGSEA. The CDR3 nucleotides read TGCAGCGTTGCCCCTGGATGGGGGATGAACACTGAAGATTTCTTT. Translated, it gives CSVAPGWGMNTEDFF.

This clonotype occurred many times. The chain recombines TRBV11-2 with TRBJ2-5; D may be TRBD2 (6 bases). Germline V gene sequence: CDR1 SGHAT, CDR2 FQNNGV. The CDR3 consists of 14 residues. The V end lost 0 bases, the J end lost 7 bases, and 12 bases lay between the germline ends. CDR3 DNA: TGTGCCAGCAGCTTAGAGGTGGGGCGGGGGACCCAGTACTTC. It codes for CASSLEVGRGTQYF.

With regard to this clonotype: The junction and the germline gene differ at one end; a read error may be behind it. The genes are TRBV10-3 and TRBJ2-1; unclear D gene. Germline assignment: CDR1 ENHRY and CDR2 SYGVKD. The CDR3 extends over 14 amino acids. CDR3 residues: CSISESKELDEQFF. DNA for the CDR3: TGTTCCATCAGTGAGTCAAAGGAGCTAGATGAGCAGTTCTTC.

The rearrangement joins TRBV11-2 to TRBJ2-1; 12 positions match TRBD2. Germline values: CDR1 SGHAT, CDR2 FQNNGV. The CDR3 loop spans 19 amino acids. Unmatched junction bases numbered 19, after V lost 4 bases and J lost 9 bases. CDR3 sequence: CASSSVLLAGGPKIGEQFF. As DNA, the CDR3 is TGTGCCAGCAGCTCCGTCCTCCTAGCGGGAGGGCCTAAGATCGGTGAGCAGTTCTTC. Based on the CDR3 plus reference TRBV11-2 and TRBJ2-1, the full variable domain is EAGVAQSPRYKIIEKRQSVAFWCNPISGHATLYWYQQILGQGPKLLIQFQNNGVVDDSQLPKDRFSAERLKGVDSTLKIQPAKLEDSAVYLCASSSVLLAGGPKIGEQFFGPGTRLTVL.

This clonotype was seen repeatedly, ten times or more. The V call is TRBV5-5, the J call TRBJ1-5, with 7 bases fitting TRBD1. The germline V gene encodes CDR1 SGHKS and CDR2 YYEKEE (reference sequence). CDR3 length: 15 residues. V shed 4 bases and J 9 bases; nucleotides not matched to a gene: 13. The CDR3 DNA follows: TGTGCCAGCAGCGACCGGGACAGCCCAAAGATGCCCCAGCATTTT. It codes for CASSDRDSPKMPQHF.

In its sample, this clonotype was seen once. This may come from a read error, since a much larger clone is one base off. The chain has TRBV10-3 and TRBJ2-5; tentative D call: TRBD1 (6 bases). This CDR3 has 13 residues. V was clipped by 11 bases and J by 5 bases, with 18 bases between them. Germline-derived CDR1 and CDR2 are ENHRY and SYGVKD. CDR3 in amino acids: CAVHRVLGETQYF. CDR3 nucleotide sequence: TGTGCCGTCCACAGGGTGCTCGGGGAGACCCAGTACTTC.

V and J are TRBV6-6 and TRBJ2-5; D may correspond to TRBD1 or TRBD2 (6 bases each). The CDR3 sequence is 16 residues long. Trimming took off 8 bases at V and 1 base at J, with 20 bases between the two ends. CDR1 is MNHNY, CDR2 SVGAGI, per germline (reference sequence). CDR3 in amino acids: CASGMRGRGTQETQYF. The CDR3 DNA is TGTGCCAGCGGTATGCGGGGCAGGGGTACCCAAGAGACCCAGTACTTC.

This clonotype was seen a few times. V usage is TRBV6-1 and J usage is TRBJ2-2, with D unresolved. Germline V gene sequence: CDR1 MNHNS, CDR2 SASEGT. Trimming cost V 0 bases and J 4 bases, with 12 bases left between them. The CDR3 length is 16 residues. The CDR3 region is CASSEARAVFTGELFF. CDR3 DNA sequence: TGTGCCAGCAGTGAAGCCCGGGCAGTTTTCACCGGGGAGCTGTTTTTT.

As DNA, the CDR3 is TGTGCCAGCAGCTTGGGACAGCAACTTAATGAAGCTTTCTTT. Translation gives CASSLGQQLNEAFF. The chain has TRBV5-4 and TRBJ1-1; the D gene is possibly TRBD1 (5 bases). Germline assignment: CDR1 SGHNT and CDR2 YYREEE (reference sequence). The germline V and J ends were trimmed by 0 bases and 7 bases, with 13 bases remaining between them. This CDR3 spans 14 amino acids.

For this clonotype: Relative to the germline gene, one junction end is altered; a read error may explain this. The rearrangement uses TRBV11-2 and TRBJ1-1; D not certain. This CDR3 is built from 15 residues. Germline V gene lookup returns CDR1 SGHAT and CDR2 FQNNGV. DNA of the CDR3: TGTACCAGCAGCTTATCCAGTAGGGTAAGCACTGAAGCTTTCTTT. It encodes CTSSLSSRVSTEAFF. Complete variable domain (other parts from reference TRBV11-2 and TRBJ1-1): EAGVAQSPRYKIIEKRQSVAFWCNPISGHATLYWYQQILGQGPKLLIQFQNNGVVDDSQLPKDRFSAERLKGVDSTLKIQPAKLEDSAVYLCTSSLSSRVSTEAFFGQGTRLTVV.

The chain uses TRBV28 and TRBJ1-2; weak D call: TRBD1 (5 bases). The CDR3 runs to 13 residues. V lost 4 bases and J 2 bases, leaving 8 bases between the germline ends. The germline gives CDR1 MDHEN, CDR2 SYDVKM. CDR3: CASSWRDNYGYTF. CDR3 nucleotide sequence: TGTGCCAGCAGTTGGCGGGACAACTATGGCTACACCTTC.

This clonotype was seen a handful of times. This may arise from a read error, as a much more abundant clone is one base away. The chain uses TRBV6-5 and TRBJ2-7; maybe TRBD1 (5 bases). Germline CDR1 is MNHEY and CDR2 is SVGAGI. The CDR3 contains 13 residues. V lost 2 bases and J 2 bases, leaving 7 bases between the germline ends. Written as DNA, the CDR3 is TGTGCCAGCAGTTACATGACAGCCTACGAGCAGTACTTC. This codes for CASSYMTAYEQYF.

The V call is TRBV6-6, the J call TRBJ1-4, with D possibly TRBD1 on 6 matching bases. V shed 2 bases and J shed 5 bases, with 12 bases lying between them. This CDR3 comprises 15 residues. Germline V CDR1 and CDR2: MNHNY, SVGAGI (reference sequence). Here the CDR3 DNA reads TGTGCCAGCAGTTACCAAGACAGGTTAAATGAAAAACTGTTTTTT. Translating it yields CASSYQDRLNEKLFF.

The gene calls are TRBV28 and TRBJ1-1; possibly TRBD1 for D (6 bases). CDR3 size: 14 residues. Between the trimmed V and J ends, which lost 8 bases and 3 bases, there was a span of 16 bases. Germline CDR1 reads MDHEN; CDR2 reads SYDVKM. CDR3 nucleotides: TGTGCCAGCTTCAACACCCCAGGGGACACTGAAGCTTTCTTT. Amino acid sequence: CASFNTPGDTEAFF.

As regards this clonotype: This may be a read error, as it is one base from a much larger clone. This CDR3 is missing its conserved last phenylalanine or tryptophan, likely due to a read error. J is TRBJ2-6 and V is TRBV5-6, with unresolved D. V was pared by 6 bases and J by 0 bases, with 10 bases between. The CDR3 covers 15 residues. The germline V gene has CDR1 SGHDT and CDR2 YYEEEE. The CDR3 protein is CASIYLDSGANVLTI. CDR3 in DNA: TGTGCCAGCATCTACTTGGACTCTGGGGCCAACGTCCTGACTATC.

This clonotype was seen only a few times. The chain couples TRBV6-2 or TRBV6-3 to TRBJ1-2; D remains ambiguous. The CDR3 covers 12 residues. Deletions cut 11 bases from V and 1 base from J, with 11 bases between. CDR1 MNHEY and CDR2 SVGEGT come from the germline V gene. As DNA, the CDR3 is TGTGCCGTACAGAAAAATAACTATGGCTACACCTTC. It yields the protein CAVQKNNYGYTF.

As for this clonotype: This sequence may be a read error, since a much larger clone differs from it by one base. The J gene is TRBJ2-3, the V gene TRBV6-5; D is unresolved. The CDR3 covers 15 residues. Germline CDR1 is MNHEY and CDR2 is SVGAGI. V lost 5 bases, J lost 5 bases, and 17 bases lay in between. The CDR3 loop is CASSPYAVYQDTQYF. Written as DNA, the CDR3 is TGTGCCAGCAGTCCGTACGCCGTCTATCAAGATACGCAGTATTTT.

As for this clonotype: This clone may be a read error of a much larger clone one base away. The chain combines TRBV12-3 or TRBV12-4 with TRBJ2-1; tentatively, D is TRBD1 (5 bases). The CDR3 extends over 12 amino acids. For the CDR3, the DNA is TGTGCCAGCAGTTTCGAGCAGGGTGAGCTGTTCTTC. Translated: CASSFEQGELFF.

The chain is built from TRBV19 and TRBJ2-2, with no clear D. CDR3 size: 14 residues. Germline assignment: CDR1 LNHDA and CDR2 SQIVND (reference sequence). The V gene lost 10 bases and the J gene lost 1 base, with 13 bases spanning the gap. The chain's CDR3 is CATLVGKNTGELFF. DNA of the CDR3: TGTGCCACCCTCGTGGGGAAGAACACCGGGGAGCTGTTTTTT.

To note about this clonotype: It may be a read error: a sequence one base away is much more abundant. Likely a read error: the CDR3 ends without its conserved phenylalanine or tryptophan. The rearrangement links TRBV10-3 to TRBJ2-1, with TRBD2 matching 11 bases. In germline, CDR1 is ENHRY, CDR2 SYGVKD. The CDR3 has 15 amino acids. V trimming: 7 bases; J trimming: 4 bases; junction bases outside the gene matches: 6. The CDR3 loop is CAIIEGTSGYNEQFI. CDR3 nucleotide sequence: TGTGCCATCATCGAGGGGACTAGCGGTTACAATGAGCAGTTCATC.

Notes on this clonotype: The junction does not match germline at one end; this may be a read error. This chain uses TRBV29-1 with TRBJ2-6, with D perhaps TRBD1 or TRBD2 (5 bases each). The CDR3 totals 14 residues. CDR1 is SQVTM, CDR2 ANQGSEA, per germline. CDR3 nucleotides: TGTAGCGTTGTGGGGCTGGGAGTGGCCAACGTCCTGACTTTC. Its protein product is CSVVGLGVANVLTF. The full variable domain, in which reference TRBV29-1 and TRBJ2-6 provide the parts outside the CDR3, is SAVISQKPSRDICQRGTSLTIQCQVDSQVTMMFWYRQQPGQSLTLIATANQGSEATYESGFVIDKFPISRPNLTFSTLTVSNMSPEDSSIYLCSVVGLGVANVLTFGAGSRLTVL.

This clonotype is a singleton in its sample. This could be a read error, since a much larger clone is one nucleotide away. The rearrangement joins TRBV4-1 to TRBJ1-1; D possibly corresponds to TRBD1 (5 bases). The CDR3 runs 16 residues. Trimming left V 5 bases short and J 4 bases short, with 20 bases between. CDR1 and CDR2 from the germline V gene are MGHRA and YSYEKL. The CDR3 DNA sequence: TGCGCCAGCAGCAACCCGGCTGGAGGGGCTGGCACTGAAGCTTTCTTT. The encoded protein is CASSNPAGGAGTEAFF.

The J gene is TRBJ2-1, the V gene TRBV10-3; perhaps TRBD2 as D (6 bases). Per germline, CDR1 ENHRY and CDR2 SYGVKD. The CDR3 contains 15 residues. V shed 0 bases and J shed 4 bases, with 10 bases lying between them. In DNA form, the CDR3 reads TGTGCCATCAGTGAGTCTTACGGGAGTTACAATGAGCAGTTCTTC. Translation: CAISESYGSYNEQFF.

Note on this clonotype: At one end the junction does not follow the germline gene, possibly because of a read error. Here the CDR3 reads CSVQGLRVYNEQLF. The CDR3, as DNA: TGCAGCGTCCAGGGACTAAGGGTCTACAATGAGCAGTTATTC. V usage is TRBV29-1 and J usage is TRBJ2-1; TRBD2 aligns across 7 bases. Germline loops: CDR1 SQVTM, CDR2 ANQGSEA. This CDR3 has 14 amino acids.

In this sample, this clonotype turned up many times. The V gene is TRBV6-2 or TRBV6-3, the J gene TRBJ2-7; perhaps TRBD2 as D (5 bases). Deletions cut 10 bases from V and 1 base from J, with 14 bases between. The CDR3 runs to 13 residues. Germline assignment: CDR1 MNHEY and CDR2 SVGEGT. The CDR3 DNA reads as TGTGCCACCGAGGGTCCCGGTTCCTACGAGCAGTACTTC. Residues: CATEGPGSYEQYF.